These 28 T cell receptor beta chains were all obtained from the same sample, sequenced in a study of blood T cell repertoires in COVID-19. Profiled with immunoSEQ multiplex PCR; TCRdb holds only in-frame clones, not every one. The sample holds approximately 87,000 clones; more than 85% are singletons and the top ten take roughly 14%. Sequenced sample: peripheral blood. These receptor sequences come from a man in his 70s with active or convalescent COVID-19.

This clone has just one count. The chain joins TRBV6-5 to TRBJ1-5, with D perhaps TRBD1 (6 bases). Germline-derived CDR1 and CDR2 are MNHEY and SVGAGI. The CDR3 is made up of 15 amino acids. Trimming removed 2 bases from V and 4 bases from J, with 12 bases in between. The CDR3 spells CASSYTSRGNQPQHF. The CDR3 DNA reads as TGTGCCAGCAGTTACACGTCGAGGGGGAATCAGCCCCAGCATTTT.

The chain uses TRBV7-2 and TRBJ2-7; possible D gene TRBD1, 5 bases. The CDR3 runs to 14 residues. Germline V lookup: CDR1 SGHTA, CDR2 FQGNSA. V was pared by 6 bases and J by 0 bases, with 12 bases between. The CDR3 spells CASSSGWDSYEQYF. In DNA, the CDR3 is TGTGCCAGCAGTTCAGGGTGGGACTCCTACGAGCAGTACTTC. The whole variable domain, remainder taken from reference TRBV7-2 and TRBJ2-7, is GAGVSQSPSNKVTEKGKDVELRCDPISGHTALYWYRQSLGQGLEFLIYFQGNSAPDKSGLPSDRFSAERTGGSVSTLTIQRTQQEDSAVYLCASSSGWDSYEQYFGPGTRLTVT.

This rearrangement joins TRBV4-2 to TRBJ2-1; 10 positions match TRBD2. With 0 bases clipped from V and 1 base from J, the junction kept 12 bases outside the gene matches. This CDR3 spans 20 amino acids. From germline, CDR1 is LGHNA and CDR2 YNFKEQ. This CDR3 reads CASSQDGIAGGSRSYNEQFF. The CDR3 nucleotides read TGTGCCAGCAGCCAAGATGGTATAGCGGGAGGAAGCCGGTCCTACAATGAGCAGTTCTTC.

V gene TRBV6-4 combines with J gene TRBJ1-2, with no clear D. Deletions cut 2 bases from V and 4 bases from J, with 8 bases between. Germline values: CDR1 MRHNA, CDR2 SNTAGT. This CDR3 comprises 13 residues. The CDR3, as DNA: TGTGCCAGCAGTGACGAGGGTAGCTATGGCTACACCTTC. Amino acid sequence: CASSDEGSYGYTF.

The chain recombines TRBV7-8 with TRBJ2-3; D call uncertain. The V and J ends lost 7 bases and 6 bases respectively, with 17 bases between them. In germline, CDR1 is SGHVS, CDR2 FQNEAQ. The CDR3 sequence is 14 residues long. Here the CDR3 reads CASTYQQLGDTQYF. As DNA, the CDR3 is TGTGCCAGCACCTATCAACAGTTAGGTGATACGCAGTATTTT.

The J gene is TRBJ1-4, the V gene TRBV19, with 7 bases matching TRBD1. CDR1 LNHDA and CDR2 SQIVND come from the germline V gene (reference sequence). V lost 6 bases and J lost 7; bases outside the gene matches: 8. This CDR3 comprises 14 residues. The CDR3 protein is CASSQTRDSEKLFF. As DNA, the CDR3 is TGTGCCAGTAGCCAAACCCGGGACAGTGAAAAACTGTTTTTT.

V usage is TRBV19 and J usage is TRBJ2-7; 15 bases are shared with TRBD2. Trimming at V came to 3 bases and at J to 2 bases, leaving 14 bases not matched to a gene. This CDR3 has 20 residues. Germline V CDR1 and CDR2: LNHDA, SQIVND (reference sequence). CDR3 in amino acids: CASSITGTSGRSHVPYEQYF. The CDR3 DNA sequence: TGTGCCAGTAGTATTACCGGGACTAGCGGGAGGTCCCATGTTCCCTACGAGCAGTACTTC.

This CDR3 is CASSKDYSNQPQHF. For the CDR3, the DNA is TGTGCCAGCAGTAAAGACTATAGCAATCAGCCCCAGCATTTT. The V gene is TRBV2, the J gene TRBJ1-5, with D uncertain. The CDR3 extends over 14 amino acids. Germline CDR1 is SNHLY and CDR2 is FYNNEI. V was clipped by 5 bases and J by 0 bases, with 8 bases between them.

The J gene is TRBJ2-7, the V gene TRBV19; TRBD1 is a possible D gene (6 bases). The length of the CDR3 is 15 residues. CDR1 is LNHDA and CDR2 is SQIVND in the germline V gene (reference sequence). Trimming cost V 4 bases and J 5 bases, with 18 bases left between them. DNA of the CDR3: TGTGCCAGTAGTAATGGGGGCCTTAGGATTGACGAGCAGTACTTC. Its translation: CASSNGGLRIDEQYF.

The chain carries TRBV2 and TRBJ1-5; 7 bases are shared with TRBD1. CDR3 length: 14 residues. Germline CDR1 is SNHLY and CDR2 is FYNNEI. V shed 8 bases, J shed 6 bases, and the junction held 10 bases outside the gene matches. The CDR3 sequence is CASEQGVLGQPQHF. The DNA for the CDR3 is TGTGCCAGCGAGCAGGGGGTATTAGGTCAGCCCCAGCATTTT.

The V gene is TRBV28, the J gene TRBJ2-7; possibly TRBD1 for D (7 bases). Germline CDR1 is MDHEN and CDR2 is SYDVKM. Trimming stripped 3 bases from V and 4 bases from J, with 13 bases between. The CDR3 length is 14 residues. Here the CDR3 reads CASSFGGGWYEQYF. In nucleotides, the CDR3 is TGTGCCAGCAGTTTTGGAGGGGGCTGGTACGAGCAGTACTTC.

V is TRBV7-9 and J is TRBJ1-1, with D maybe TRBD1 (5 bases). V lost 1 base to trimming and J lost 4 bases, with 10 bases between them. Germline values: CDR1 SEHNR, CDR2 FQNEAQ (reference sequence). The length of the CDR3 is 14 residues. CDR3 in DNA: TGTGCCAGCAGCTTAGTCAAGGGGTCCACTGAAGCTTTCTTT. Protein: CASSLVKGSTEAFF. Full variable domain (rest looked up from reference TRBV7-9 and TRBJ1-1): DTGVSQNPRHKITKRGQNVTFRCDPISEHNRLYWYRQTLGQGPEFLTYFQNEAQLEKSRLLSDRFSAERPKGSFSTLEIQRTEQGDSAMYLCASSLVKGSTEAFFGQGTRLTVV.

The chain carries TRBV28 and TRBJ1-1; D not certain. With 6 bases removed from V and 10 bases from J, the gap between germline ends came to 24 bases. Germline assignment: CDR1 MDHEN and CDR2 SYDVKM. This CDR3 is built from 15 residues. This chain's CDR3 is CASSRGRNNPAGAFF. CDR3 sequence (DNA): TGTGCCAGCAGCCGTGGGCGAAACAACCCCGCAGGAGCTTTCTTT.

This chain connects TRBV2 to TRBJ1-1; 8 nucleotides match TRBD1. Germline assignment: CDR1 SNHLY and CDR2 FYNNEI. This CDR3 is 14 amino acids long. Unmatched junction bases numbered 5, after V lost 5 bases and J lost 3 bases. The CDR3 bases are TGTGCCAGCAGTAAGGACAGGGCGGACACTGAAGCTTTCTTT. It codes for CASSKDRADTEAFF.

This rearrangement joins TRBV3-1 (or the pseudogene TRBV3-2) to TRBJ2-7, with TRBD2 matching 10 bases. Germline CDR1 LGHDT, CDR2 YNNKEL (reference sequence). The V gene end was trimmed by 2 bases and the J gene end by 0 bases; junction bases not matched to a gene: 1. The CDR3 is made up of 15 amino acids. CDR3 protein: CASSQSSGSSYEQYF. CDR3 nucleotide sequence: TGTGCCAGCAGCCAATCTAGCGGGAGCTCCTACGAGCAGTACTTC.

The rearrangement links TRBV2 to TRBJ2-5; 9 bases are a match to TRBD1. The CDR3 contains 12 residues. Germline CDR1 reads SNHLY; CDR2 reads FYNNEI. The V gene end was trimmed by 6 bases and the J gene end by 4 bases; junction bases not matched to a gene: 0. CDR3 nucleotides: TGTGCCAGCAGGGACAGGGGAGAGACCCAGTACTTC. This encodes CASRDRGETQYF.

CDR3 bases: TGTGCCAGCAGCTTTGGACTATACGGGGATGAGCAGTTCTTC. Translated: CASSFGLYGDEQFF. The V call is TRBV5-6, the J call TRBJ2-1; TRBD2 is a possible D gene (6 bases). This CDR3 has 14 amino acids. Germline CDR1 and CDR2: SGHDT and YYEEEE. Between the trimmed V and J ends, which lost 2 bases and 8 bases, there was a span of 14 bases. Supplemented by reference TRBV5-6 and TRBJ2-1, the full variable domain reads DAGVTQSPTHLIKTRGQQVTLRCSPKSGHDTVSWYQQALGQGPQFIFQYYEEEERQRGNFPDRFSGHQFPNYSSELNVNALLLGDSALYLCASSFGLYGDEQFFGPGTRLTVL.

The chain uses TRBV5-5 and TRBJ1-1, with D possibly being TRBD1 (6 bases). Trimming took off 2 bases at V and 3 bases at J, with 11 bases between the two ends. The length of the CDR3 is 14 residues. The germline gives CDR1 SGHKS, CDR2 YYEKEE (reference sequence). CDR3 sequence: CASSLLYRDTEAFF. In DNA, the CDR3 is TGTGCCAGCAGCTTACTTTACAGGGACACTGAAGCTTTCTTT.

The rearrangement uses TRBV12-3 or TRBV12-4 and TRBJ2-1; D perhaps matches TRBD2 (6 bases). CDR3 length: 11 amino acids. The ends were cut back, 6 bases at V and 7 bases at J, with 7 bases in the middle. The CDR3 nucleotides read TGTGCCAGCAGACTAGCTAATGAGCAGTTCTTC. It specifies CASRLANEQFF.

The count of this clone is one. J is TRBJ1-1 and V is TRBV28; tentatively, D is TRBD1 (6 bases). This CDR3 region has 14 residues. In germline, CDR1 is MDHEN, CDR2 SYDVKM. V was trimmed by 3 bases and J by 3 bases, leaving 11 bases between them. The CDR3 nucleotides read TGTGCCAGCAGTTTCCCTAACAGGGACACTGAAGCTTTCTTT. The encoded protein is CASSFPNRDTEAFF.

The V call is TRBV4-1, the J call TRBJ1-4; TRBD1 matches 7 bases. The germline gives CDR1 MGHRA, CDR2 YSYEKL. The CDR3 is 16 amino acids. Germline trimming cut 0 bases from V and 0 bases from J; bases unmatched to any gene: 1. The CDR3 bases are TGCGCCAGCAGCCAAGAGGGGACAGCAACTAATGAAAAACTGTTTTTT. Protein product: CASSQEGTATNEKLFF.

The chain couples TRBV5-6 to TRBJ2-7; possibly TRBD1 for D (5 bases). The CDR3 length is 15 residues. The germline V gene encodes CDR1 SGHDT and CDR2 YYEEEE. Trimming left V 6 bases short and J 1 base short, with 17 bases between. CDR3 sequence reads: CASTSSGALSYEQYF. The CDR3 region has the DNA TGTGCCAGCACCTCCAGTGGGGCCCTATCCTACGAGCAGTACTTC. Looking up the rest from reference TRBV5-6 and TRBJ2-7 gives the full variable domain: DAGVTQSPTHLIKTRGQQVTLRCSPKSGHDTVSWYQQALGQGPQFIFQYYEEEERQRGNFPDRFSGHQFPNYSSELNVNALLLGDSALYLCASTSSGALSYEQYFGPGTRLTVT.

This chain joins TRBV6-2 or TRBV6-3 and TRBJ2-7; 9 bases are a match to TRBD1. CDR3 length equals 16 residues. V lost 5 bases, J lost 0 bases, and 8 bases stayed unmatched. Germline V gene data show CDR1 as MNHEY and CDR2 as SVGEGT. The CDR3 region has the DNA TGTGCCAGCAGTGACCCCGGGACAGGGAGCTCCTACGAGCAGTACTTC. The encoded protein is CASSDPGTGSSYEQYF.

The V call is TRBV30, the J call TRBJ1-3; D not certain. CDR3 length: 11 residues. CDR1 is GTSNPN and CDR2 is SVGIG in the germline V gene (reference sequence). V gave up 1 base and J gave up 4 bases, with 2 bases separating them. In DNA, the CDR3 is TGTGCCTGGAGTGCAGGAAACACCATATATTTT. Amino acids: CAWSAGNTIYF.

This chain uses TRBV10-1 with TRBJ2-5; D might be TRBD2 (5 bases). Germline V gives CDR1 WNHNN, CDR2 SYGVQD (reference sequence). The CDR3 length is 14 residues. V shed 6 bases and J shed 2 bases, with 13 bases lying between them. The CDR3 loop reads CASRRRLPQETQYF. CDR3 nucleotides: TGCGCCAGCAGACGTCGACTACCACAAGAGACCCAGTACTTC.

J is TRBJ2-3 and V is TRBV7-3; 7 bases match TRBD2. Germline CDR1 reads SGHTA; CDR2 reads FQGTGA. V lost 3 bases, J lost 0 bases, and 3 bases stayed unmatched. CDR3 length: 15 residues. As DNA, the CDR3 is TGTGCCAGCAGCTTTGCGGGACTAAGCACAGATACGCAGTATTTT. Translated: CASSFAGLSTDTQYF.

The chain couples TRBV12-3 or TRBV12-4 to TRBJ1-1; no firm D call. CDR3 length: 11 amino acids. The V gene lost 5 bases and the J gene lost 3 bases, with 4 bases spanning the gap. The CDR3 DNA is TGTGCCAGCAGTACATACACTGAAGCTTTCTTT. Translation gives CASSTYTEAFF.

The chain employs TRBV27 and TRBJ1-2; TRBD1 is a possible D gene (6 bases). From germline, CDR1 is MNHEY and CDR2 SMNVEV (reference sequence). Trimming stripped 5 bases from V and 0 bases from J, with 16 bases between. The CDR3 is 16 amino acids. For the CDR3, the DNA is TGTGCCAGCAGTCTTCTAGGGGGAGAAACTAACTATGGCTACACCTTC. Amino acid sequence: CASSLLGGETNYGYTF.